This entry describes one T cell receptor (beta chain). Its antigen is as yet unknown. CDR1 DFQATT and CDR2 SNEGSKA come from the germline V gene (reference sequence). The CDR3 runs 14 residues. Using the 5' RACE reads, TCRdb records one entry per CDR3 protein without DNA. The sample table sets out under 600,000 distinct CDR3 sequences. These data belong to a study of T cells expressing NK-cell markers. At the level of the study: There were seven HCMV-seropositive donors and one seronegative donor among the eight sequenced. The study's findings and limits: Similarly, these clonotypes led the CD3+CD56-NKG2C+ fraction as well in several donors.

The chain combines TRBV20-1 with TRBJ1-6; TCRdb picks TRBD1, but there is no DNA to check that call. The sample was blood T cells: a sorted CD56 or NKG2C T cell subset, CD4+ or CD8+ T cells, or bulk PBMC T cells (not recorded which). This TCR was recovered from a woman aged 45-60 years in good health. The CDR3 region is CSALLGQYNSPLHF.